These 27 T cell receptor beta chains were all obtained from the same sample, sequenced in a study of cytomegalovirus exposure and HLA in healthy donors. Method: immunoSEQ multiplex PCR; TCRdb's copy keeps in-frame clones and lacks some. The sample consists of around 130,000 clones, just under 90% of them appearing once. The sequenced sample consisted of PBMCs. All receptors derive from a man aged 25 to 40 in good health and CMV-seronegative.

Notes on this clone: Other DNA sequences in the sample encode the same CDR3. The V call is TRBV5-1, the J call TRBJ2-1; the match to TRBD2 covers 11 bases. From germline, CDR1 is SGHRS and CDR2 YFSETQ. J was trimmed by 4 bases and V by 0 bases; bases with no gene match: 3. The CDR3 sequence is 16 residues long. The CDR3 reads CASSLVLAGGYNEQFF. CDR3 bases: TGCGCCAGCAGCTTGGTTCTAGCGGGGGGTTACAATGAGCAGTTCTTC.

This chain joins TRBV27 and TRBJ1-1; perhaps TRBD1 as D (6 bases). The germline V gene encodes CDR1 MNHEY and CDR2 SMNVEV (reference sequence). V shed 3 bases and J shed 5 bases, with 13 bases lying between them. The CDR3 is 14 residues long. The CDR3, as DNA: TGTGCCAGCAGTTTTAACAGGGAAAAAACTGAAGCTTTCTTT. As protein: CASSFNREKTEAFF.

This sequence joins TRBV18 and TRBJ2-6; 11 bases align to TRBD1. V lost 5 bases, J lost 0 bases, and 3 bases stayed unmatched. This CDR3 comprises 17 residues. Germline loops: CDR1 KGHSH, CDR2 LQKENI. The CDR3 nucleotides are TGTGCCAGCTCATCGGGACAGGGGGTCTCTGGGGCCAACGTCCTGACTTTC. Translated: CASSSGQGVSGANVLTF.

The chain is built from TRBV5-1 and TRBJ2-2; TRBD2 matches at 9 bases. The ends lost 0 bases at V and 5 bases at J; junction bases unmatched: 2. CDR3 length equals 15 residues. Germline V gene data show CDR1 as SGHRS and CDR2 as YFSETQ. CDR3 DNA sequence: TGCGCCAGCAGCTTGGTAGCGGGAGATACCGGGGAGCTGTTTTTT. This codes for CASSLVAGDTGELFF.

The chain uses TRBV7-6 and TRBJ2-7; maybe TRBD1 (6 bases). The V end lost 1 base, the J end lost 1 base, and 14 bases lay between the germline ends. From germline, CDR1 is SGHVS and CDR2 FNYEAQ. The CDR3 sequence is 16 residues long. CDR3 bases: TGTGCCAGCAGCTTAGGATCAGCAGGGGAATCCTACGAGCAGTACTTC. Its translation is CASSLGSAGESYEQYF.

This chain uses TRBV7-2 with TRBJ2-2, with D possibly matching TRBD2 (6 bases). The CDR3 sequence is 13 residues long. CDR1 SGHTA and CDR2 FQGNSA come from the germline V gene. V lost 5 bases to trimming and J lost 7 bases, with 11 bases between them. The CDR3 region has the DNA TGTGCCAGCAGCCCAGGAGGGTTCGGGGAGCTGTTTTTT. Amino acid sequence: CASSPGGFGELFF. Complete variable domain (other parts from reference TRBV7-2 and TRBJ2-2): GAGVSQSPSNKVTEKGKDVELRCDPISGHTALYWYRQSLGQGLEFLIYFQGNSAPDKSGLPSDRFSAERTGGSVSTLTIQRTQQEDSAVYLCASSPGGFGELFFGEGSRLTVL.

CDR3 DNA: TGCGCCAGCAGCTACGGGACAGGGGGTTACAATGAGCAGTTCTTC. It translates to CASSYGTGGYNEQFF. This chain joins TRBV5-1 and TRBJ2-1; TRBD1 matches at 11 bases. The CDR3 sequence is 15 residues long. Unmatched junction bases numbered 3, after V lost 3 bases and J lost 4 bases. Germline CDR1 reads SGHRS; CDR2 reads YFSETQ.

The chain carries TRBV4-1 and TRBJ1-4; 7 bases map to TRBD1. This CDR3 spans 16 amino acids. The germline V gene encodes CDR1 MGHRA and CDR2 YSYEKL. With V trimmed by 5 bases and J by 5 bases, 11 bases remained unmatched. The CDR3 DNA is TGCGCCAGCAGCTCCCCCGGGACAGCTAAAAATGAAAAACTGTTTTTT. Its protein product is CASSSPGTAKNEKLFF.

The V and J genes are TRBV5-1 and TRBJ1-2; 8 nucleotides agree with TRBD1. CDR1 and CDR2 from the germline V gene are SGHRS and YFSETQ. V trimming: 4 bases; J trimming: 4 bases; junction bases outside the gene matches: 9. The CDR3 is made up of 15 amino acids. The CDR3 DNA follows: TGCGCCAGCAGCCCGCAGGGGGCAGGTGGCTATGGCTACACCTTC. Amino acids: CASSPQGAGGYGYTF.

The chain combines TRBV6-5 with TRBJ1-2; D is perhaps TRBD1 (5 bases). The CDR3 has 15 residues. Trimming left V 3 bases short and J 5 bases short, with 16 bases between. Germline assignment: CDR1 MNHEY and CDR2 SVGAGI. The CDR3 nucleotides read TGTGCCAGCAGTTATTCACAGGCCCCTGGATATGGCTACACCTTC. It specifies CASSYSQAPGYGYTF.

The CDR3 loop reads CASRAGGTGSGNTIYF. The CDR3 DNA is TGTGCCAGCAGGGCTGGGGGGACAGGCTCTGGAAACACCATATATTTT. This chain links TRBV7-8 with TRBJ1-3; 8 positions match TRBD1. In germline, CDR1 is SGHVS, CDR2 FQNEAQ. J gave up 0 bases and V 6 bases, and 7 bases lay outside the gene matches. The CDR3 extends over 16 amino acids.

The chain recombines TRBV11-2 with TRBJ2-1; maybe TRBD1 (5 bases). This CDR3 region has 12 residues. The V end was cut by 5 bases, the J end by 7 bases, with 9 bases between. CDR1 is SGHAT, CDR2 FQNNGV, per germline. The DNA of the CDR3 is TGTGCCAGCAGCCTTGGGGCGAATGAGCAGTTCTTC. It codes for CASSLGANEQFF.

The chain employs TRBV6-5 and TRBJ1-2, with D perhaps TRBD1 (6 bases). Germline-derived CDR1 and CDR2 are MNHEY and SVGAGI. V gave up 0 bases and J gave up 8 bases, with 13 bases separating them. This CDR3 comprises 14 residues. CDR3 nucleotides: TGTGCCAGCAGTTACTCGAGGGGGGGCAGAGGCTACACCTTC. It specifies CASSYSRGGRGYTF.

The chain carries TRBV6-1 and TRBJ1-1; 7 nucleotides line up with TRBD1. The CDR3 loop spans 14 amino acids. The germline CDR1 and CDR2 sequences are MNHNS and SASEGT. Trimming at V came to 6 bases and at J to 5 bases, leaving 9 bases not matched to a gene. In DNA form, the CDR3 reads TGTGCCAGCAGATATCGACAGGGATGGACTGAAGCTTTCTTT. Its protein product is CASRYRQGWTEAFF.

V usage is TRBV4-1 and J usage is TRBJ1-1; D is uncertain. This CDR3 contains 14 residues. V dropped 1 base and J dropped 0 bases, with 6 bases sitting between them. Germline V CDR1 and CDR2: MGHRA, YSYEKL. As DNA, the CDR3 is TGCGCCAGCAGCCAAGGCCCGGTGAACACTGAAGCTTTCTTT. It encodes CASSQGPVNTEAFF.

The chain joins TRBV15 to TRBJ1-6; the D is unclear. V lost 1 base and J lost 11, with 12 bases in between. This CDR3 has 14 residues. Germline V gene sequence: CDR1 LNHNV, CDR2 YYDKDF (reference sequence). CDR3 in amino acids: CATSRVAGFAPLHF. Here the CDR3 DNA reads TGTGCCACCAGCAGAGTGGCGGGTTTTGCACCCCTCCACTTT.

CDR3 nucleotide sequence: TGTGCCAGCAGCTCATGGGACAGGTGGAACACTGAAGCTTTCTTT. Its protein is CASSSWDRWNTEAFF. This chain links TRBV11-2 with TRBJ1-1; the match to TRBD1 covers 8 bases. With V trimmed by 4 bases and J by 1 base, 5 bases remained unmatched. The CDR3 totals 15 residues. Germline V gene lookup returns CDR1 SGHAT and CDR2 FQNNGV.

The rearrangement joins TRBV9 to TRBJ2-7; 7 nucleotides match TRBD1. The CDR3 is 15 amino acids. The V and J ends lost 0 bases and 4 bases, in that order; junction bases with no gene match: 7. Looked up from germline, CDR1 is SGDLS and CDR2 is YYNGEE. Here the CDR3 reads CASSVGGTDPYEQYF. DNA of the CDR3: TGTGCCAGCAGCGTAGGGGGGACAGATCCTTACGAGCAGTACTTC.

The gene calls are TRBV4-2 and TRBJ2-2, with D possibly being TRBD2 (5 bases). CDR3 length equals 14 residues. Trimming removed 8 bases from V and 6 bases from J, with 16 bases in between. Germline values: CDR1 LGHNA, CDR2 YNFKEQ. DNA for the CDR3: TGTGCCAGCTCATCGGGCGGGTATGCCGGGGAGCTGTTTTTT. Residues: CASSSGGYAGELFF.

The chain couples TRBV11-2 to TRBJ2-2, with no clear D. The CDR3 totals 14 residues. V lost 2 bases to trimming and J lost 6 bases, with 10 bases between them. CDR1 is SGHAT, CDR2 FQNNGV, per germline. The CDR3 nucleotides read TGTGCCAGCAGCTTAAATGAGGCGGCCGGGGAGCTGTTTTTT. It encodes CASSLNEAAGELFF.

The gene calls are TRBV5-4 and TRBJ2-1, with 7 bases identical to TRBD1. V shed 1 base and J 5 bases; nucleotides not matched to a gene: 12. The length of the CDR3 is 17 residues. CDR1 and CDR2 (germline): SGHNT, YYREEE (reference sequence). The CDR3: CASSLSGGGYFDNEQFF. In DNA form, the CDR3 reads TGTGCCAGCAGCTTGTCAGGGGGTGGGTACTTTGACAATGAGCAGTTCTTC.

V usage is TRBV19 and J usage is TRBJ2-5, with D hard to call. The CDR3 loop spans 13 amino acids. V was clipped by 11 bases and J by 2 bases, with 15 bases between them. Germline V gene sequence: CDR1 LNHDA, CDR2 SQIVND (reference sequence). CDR3 DNA sequence: TGTGCCGGGCCTCGTAGGATGCAAGAGACCCAGTACTTC. Translated, it gives CAGPRRMQETQYF. The full variable domain, in which reference TRBV19 and TRBJ2-5 provide the parts outside the CDR3, is DGGITQSPKYLFRKEGQNVTLSCEQNLNHDAMYWYRQDPGQGLRLIYYSQIVNDFQKGDIAEGYSVSREKKESFPLTVTSAQKNPTAFYLCAGPRRMQETQYFGPGTRLLVL.

The chain combines TRBV4-1 with TRBJ2-5; no clear D. Trimming stripped 0 bases from V and 5 bases from J, with 10 bases between. The CDR3 contains 14 residues. CDR1 is MGHRA and CDR2 is YSYEKL in the germline V gene. In DNA, the CDR3 is TGCGCCAGCAGCCAAGATATGAGGTACGAGACCCAGTACTTC. This sequence encodes CASSQDMRYETQYF.

V and J are TRBV19 and TRBJ2-7; D possibly corresponds to TRBD1 (5 bases). The CDR3 contains 13 residues. Germline-derived CDR1 and CDR2 are LNHDA and SQIVND (reference sequence). The V end lost 5 bases, the J end lost 4 bases, and 12 bases lay between the germline ends. The CDR3 reads CASSVGHLYEQYF. The CDR3 region has the DNA TGTGCCAGTAGTGTCGGACACCTATACGAGCAGTACTTC.

This rearrangement joins TRBV6-5 to TRBJ2-5, with D perhaps matching TRBD1 (6 bases). Per germline, CDR1 MNHEY and CDR2 SVGAGI. The CDR3 extends over 12 amino acids. V shed 7 bases and J shed 4 bases, with 10 bases lying between them. This CDR3 is CASTGAGETQYF. The CDR3 region has the DNA TGTGCCAGCACAGGGGCGGGAGAGACCCAGTACTTC.

This chain joins TRBV5-1 and TRBJ2-7; maybe TRBD2 (6 bases). The germline V and J ends were trimmed by 6 bases and 2 bases, with 12 bases remaining between them. This CDR3 has 13 amino acids. Germline V gene lookup returns CDR1 SGHRS and CDR2 YFSETQ. CDR3 nucleotide sequence: TGCGCCAGCAAGGAGGGGCTTGCCTACGAGCAGTACTTC. This codes for CASKEGLAYEQYF.

The J gene is TRBJ2-5, the V gene TRBV6-1; maybe TRBD1 (6 bases). CDR3 length equals 14 residues. V shed 2 bases and J shed 3 bases, with 10 bases lying between them. CDR1 MNHNS and CDR2 SASEGT come from the germline V gene. In nucleotides, the CDR3 is TGTGCCAGCAGTGAAATGGGGGCGAAAGAGACCCAGTACTTC. Protein sequence: CASSEMGAKETQYF.